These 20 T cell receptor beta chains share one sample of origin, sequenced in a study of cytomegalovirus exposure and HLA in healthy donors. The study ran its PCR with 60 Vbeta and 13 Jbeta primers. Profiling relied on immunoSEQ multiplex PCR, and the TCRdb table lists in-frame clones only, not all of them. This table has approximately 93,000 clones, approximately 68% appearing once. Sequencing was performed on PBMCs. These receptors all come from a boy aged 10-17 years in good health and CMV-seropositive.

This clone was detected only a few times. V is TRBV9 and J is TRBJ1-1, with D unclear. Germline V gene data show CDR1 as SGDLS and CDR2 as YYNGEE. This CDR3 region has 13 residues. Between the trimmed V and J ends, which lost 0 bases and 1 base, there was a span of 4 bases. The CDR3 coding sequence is TGTGCCAGCAGCGTAGCGGGGAACACTGAAGCTTTCTTT. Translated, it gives CASSVAGNTEAFF.

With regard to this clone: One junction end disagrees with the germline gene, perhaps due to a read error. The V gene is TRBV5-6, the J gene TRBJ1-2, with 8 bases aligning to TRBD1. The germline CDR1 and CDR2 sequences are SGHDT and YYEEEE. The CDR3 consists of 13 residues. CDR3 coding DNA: TGTGCCAGCAGCTCGACAGGGGTCTATGGCTACCCCTTC. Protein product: CASSSTGVYGYPF.

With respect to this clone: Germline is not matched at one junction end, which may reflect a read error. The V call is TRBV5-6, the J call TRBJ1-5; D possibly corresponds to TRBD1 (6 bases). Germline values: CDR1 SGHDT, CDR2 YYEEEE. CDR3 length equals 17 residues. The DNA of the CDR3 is TGTGCCAGCGGCTTAAACCCTCCCCAGGGGAACGATCAGCCCCAGCATTTT. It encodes CASGLNPPQGNDQPQHF.

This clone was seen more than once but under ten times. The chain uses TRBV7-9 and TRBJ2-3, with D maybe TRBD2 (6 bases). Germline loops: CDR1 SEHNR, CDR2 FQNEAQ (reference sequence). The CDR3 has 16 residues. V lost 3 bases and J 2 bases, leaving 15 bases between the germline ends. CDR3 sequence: CASSFRRGPLTDTQYF. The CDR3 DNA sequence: TGTGCCAGCAGCTTCAGGAGGGGACCACTCACAGATACGCAGTATTTT.

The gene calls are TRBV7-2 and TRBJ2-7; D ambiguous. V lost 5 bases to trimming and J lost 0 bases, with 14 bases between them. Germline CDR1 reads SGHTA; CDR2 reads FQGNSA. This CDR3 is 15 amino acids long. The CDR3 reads CASSLRVESSYEQYF. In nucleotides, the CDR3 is TGTGCCAGCAGCCTCCGAGTGGAGAGCTCCTACGAGCAGTACTTC.

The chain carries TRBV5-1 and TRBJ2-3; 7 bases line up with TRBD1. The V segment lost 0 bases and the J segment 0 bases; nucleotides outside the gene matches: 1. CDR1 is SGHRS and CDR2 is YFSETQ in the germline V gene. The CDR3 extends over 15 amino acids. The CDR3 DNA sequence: TGCGCCAGCAGCTTGGACAGGGGTAGCACAGATACGCAGTATTTT. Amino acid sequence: CASSLDRGSTDTQYF.

CDR3 DNA sequence: TGTGCCAGCATCCTAACAGGGAGTGGAAACACCATATATTTT. Protein product: CASILTGSGNTIYF. J is TRBJ1-3 and V is TRBV6-1, with TRBD1 as a possible D gene (6 bases). CDR3 size: 14 residues. V was cut by 7 bases and J by 3 bases, with 13 bases left in between. Germline loops: CDR1 MNHNS, CDR2 SASEGT.

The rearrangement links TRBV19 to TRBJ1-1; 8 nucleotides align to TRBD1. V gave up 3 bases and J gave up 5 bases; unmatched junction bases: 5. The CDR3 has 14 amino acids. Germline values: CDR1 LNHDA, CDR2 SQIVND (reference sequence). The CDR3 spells CASSIGQGATEAFF. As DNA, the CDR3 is TGTGCCAGTAGTATTGGTCAGGGGGCGACTGAAGCTTTCTTT.

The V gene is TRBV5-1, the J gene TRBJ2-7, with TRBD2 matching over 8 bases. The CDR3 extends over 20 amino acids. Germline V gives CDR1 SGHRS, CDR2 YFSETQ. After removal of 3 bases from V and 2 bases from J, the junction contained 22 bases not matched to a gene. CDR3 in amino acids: CASSSGPGGARTILPYEQYF. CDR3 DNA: TGCGCCAGCAGCTCGGGCCCGGGGGGGGCGCGCACAATCCTGCCCTACGAGCAGTACTTC.

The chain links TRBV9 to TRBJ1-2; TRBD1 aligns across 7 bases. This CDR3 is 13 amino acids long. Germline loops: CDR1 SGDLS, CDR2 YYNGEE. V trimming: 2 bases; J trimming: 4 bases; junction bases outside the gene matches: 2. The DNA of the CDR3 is TGTGCCAGCAGCGTCAGACAGGGCTATGGCTACACCTTC. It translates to CASSVRQGYGYTF.

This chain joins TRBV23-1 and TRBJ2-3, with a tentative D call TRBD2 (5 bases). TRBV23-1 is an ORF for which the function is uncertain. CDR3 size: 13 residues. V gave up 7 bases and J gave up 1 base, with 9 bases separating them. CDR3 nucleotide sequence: TGCGCCAGCAAAGAAGCGGGCACAGATACGCAGTATTTT. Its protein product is CASKEAGTDTQYF.

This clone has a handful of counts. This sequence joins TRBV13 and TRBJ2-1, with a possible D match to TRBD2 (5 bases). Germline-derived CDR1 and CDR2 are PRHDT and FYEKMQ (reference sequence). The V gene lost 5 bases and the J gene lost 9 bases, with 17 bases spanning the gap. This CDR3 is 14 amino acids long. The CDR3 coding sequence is TGTGCCAGCAGCATACCGGAATTAAGCGGTGAGCAGTTCTTC. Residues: CASSIPELSGEQFF.

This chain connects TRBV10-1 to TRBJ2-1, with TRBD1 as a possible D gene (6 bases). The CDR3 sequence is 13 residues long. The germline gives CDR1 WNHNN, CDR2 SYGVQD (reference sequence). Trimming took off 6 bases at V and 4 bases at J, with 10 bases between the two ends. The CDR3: CASREGQYNEQFF. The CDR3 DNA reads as TGCGCCAGCAGGGAAGGACAGTACAATGAGCAGTTCTTC.

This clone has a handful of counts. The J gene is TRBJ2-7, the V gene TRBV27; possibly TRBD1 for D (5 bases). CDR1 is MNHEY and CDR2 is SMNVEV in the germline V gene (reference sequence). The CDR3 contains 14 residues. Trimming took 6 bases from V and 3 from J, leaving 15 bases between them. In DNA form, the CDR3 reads TGTGCCAGCAGCCTGGCTCCAGGGAACTACGAGCAGTACTTC. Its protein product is CASSLAPGNYEQYF.

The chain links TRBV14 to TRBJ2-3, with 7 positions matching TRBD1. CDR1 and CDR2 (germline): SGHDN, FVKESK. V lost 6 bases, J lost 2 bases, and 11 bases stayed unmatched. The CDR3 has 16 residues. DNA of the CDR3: TGTGCCAGCAGTCTAGTCACAGGGGCAAACACAGATACGCAGTATTTT. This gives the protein CASSLVTGANTDTQYF.

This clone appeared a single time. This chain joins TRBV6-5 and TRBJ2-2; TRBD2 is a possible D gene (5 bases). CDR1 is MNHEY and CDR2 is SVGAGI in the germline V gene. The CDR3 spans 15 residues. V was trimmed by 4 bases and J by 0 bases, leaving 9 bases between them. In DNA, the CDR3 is TGTGCCAGCAGTTCACCGGGGACGAACACCGGGGAGCTGTTTTTT. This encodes CASSSPGTNTGELFF.

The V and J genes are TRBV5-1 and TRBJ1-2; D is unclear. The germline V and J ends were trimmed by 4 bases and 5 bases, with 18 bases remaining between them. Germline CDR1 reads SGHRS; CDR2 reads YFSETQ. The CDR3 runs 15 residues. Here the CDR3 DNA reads TGCGCCAGCAGCCCTCTAGGGAGGCTACGTTATGGCTACACCTTC. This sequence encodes CASSPLGRLRYGYTF.

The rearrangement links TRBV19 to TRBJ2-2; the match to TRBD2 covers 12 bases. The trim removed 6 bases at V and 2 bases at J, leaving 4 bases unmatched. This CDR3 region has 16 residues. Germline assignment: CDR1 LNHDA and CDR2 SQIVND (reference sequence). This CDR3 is CASSWTSGTNTGELFF. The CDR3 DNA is TGTGCCAGTAGCTGGACTAGCGGGACCAACACCGGGGAGCTGTTTTTT.

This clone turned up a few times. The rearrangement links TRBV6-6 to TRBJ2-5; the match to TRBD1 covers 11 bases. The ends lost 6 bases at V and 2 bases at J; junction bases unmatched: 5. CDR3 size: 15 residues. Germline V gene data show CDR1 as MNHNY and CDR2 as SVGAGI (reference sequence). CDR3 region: CASRRDRGGQETQYF. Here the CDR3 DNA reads TGTGCCAGCAGGAGGGACAGGGGGGGGCAAGAGACCCAGTACTTC.

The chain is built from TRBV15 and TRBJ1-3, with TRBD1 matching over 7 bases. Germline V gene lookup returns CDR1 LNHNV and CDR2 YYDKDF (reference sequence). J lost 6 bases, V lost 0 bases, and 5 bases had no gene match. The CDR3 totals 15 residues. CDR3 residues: CATSRDSRGENTIYF. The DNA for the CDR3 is TGTGCCACCAGCAGAGATTCCAGGGGGGAAAACACCATATATTTT.